The entry below describes one T cell receptor (beta chain). The data stem from a study of blood T cell repertoires in COVID-19. Across the whole study: Material from acute and convalescent COVID-19 was sourced from the United States, Italy and Spain. PBMCs, B-cell-depleted T cells, or T cells provided the cDNA or gDNA that made up the material.

In the authors' workflow: Nucleated cell counts were estimated from reference gene primer amplification. The repertoire was sequenced with immunoSEQ multiplex PCR; TCRdb's copy has only in-frame clones and lacks some. V and J calls and clone size follow that table, whereas D and trimming were derived from the DNA. The table records a few hundred thousand clones, roughly 89% of them present only once. Trimming left V 1 base short and J 0 bases short, with 7 bases between. The germline V gene has CDR1 LGHDT and CDR2 YNNKEL (reference sequence). The CDR3 runs to 15 residues. It was during active infection that Seattle patients were enrolled and then longitudinally followed.

The genes are TRBV3-1 (or the pseudogene TRBV3-2) and TRBJ1-3; D ambiguous. This receptor was taken from a woman between 55 and 75 years old with COVID-19, enrolled during active disease. Material: peripheral blood. CDR3 protein: CASSQVLVSGNTIYF. In nucleotides, the CDR3 is TGTGCCAGCAGCCAAGTATTAGTCTCTGGAAACACCATATATTTT.